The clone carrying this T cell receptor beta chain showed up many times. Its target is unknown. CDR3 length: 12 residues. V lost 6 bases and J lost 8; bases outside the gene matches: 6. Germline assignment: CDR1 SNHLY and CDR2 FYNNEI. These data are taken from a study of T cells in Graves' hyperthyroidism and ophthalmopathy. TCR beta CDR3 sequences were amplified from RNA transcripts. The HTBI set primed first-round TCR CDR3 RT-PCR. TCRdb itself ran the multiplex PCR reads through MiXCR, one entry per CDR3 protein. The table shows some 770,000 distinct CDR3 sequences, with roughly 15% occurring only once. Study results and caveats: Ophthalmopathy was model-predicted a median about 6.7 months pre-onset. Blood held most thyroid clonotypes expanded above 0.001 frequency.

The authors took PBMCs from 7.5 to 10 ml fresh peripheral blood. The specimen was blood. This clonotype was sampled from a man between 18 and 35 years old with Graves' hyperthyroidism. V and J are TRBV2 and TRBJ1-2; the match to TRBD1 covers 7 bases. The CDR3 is CASRTGSTGYTF. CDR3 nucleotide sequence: TGTGCCAGCAGGACAGGGTCAACGGGCTACACCTTC.